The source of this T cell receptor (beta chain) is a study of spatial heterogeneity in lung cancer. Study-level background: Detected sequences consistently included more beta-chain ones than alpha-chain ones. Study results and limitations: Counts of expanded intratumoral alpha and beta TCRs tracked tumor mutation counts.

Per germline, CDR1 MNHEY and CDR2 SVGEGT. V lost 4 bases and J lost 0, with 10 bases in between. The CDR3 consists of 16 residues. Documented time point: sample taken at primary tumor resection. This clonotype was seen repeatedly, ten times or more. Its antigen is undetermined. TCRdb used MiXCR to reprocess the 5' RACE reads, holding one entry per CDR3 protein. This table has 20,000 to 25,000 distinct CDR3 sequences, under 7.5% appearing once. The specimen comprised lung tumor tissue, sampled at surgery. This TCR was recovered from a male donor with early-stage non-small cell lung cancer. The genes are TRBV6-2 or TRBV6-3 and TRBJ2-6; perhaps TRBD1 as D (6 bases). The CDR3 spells CASSWDIYSGANVLTF. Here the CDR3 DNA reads TGTGCCAGCAGTTGGGACATTTACTCTGGGGCCAACGTCCTGACTTTC.